This is a list of T cell receptor beta chains from one sample in a study of T cell responses to AZD1222 COVID-19 vaccine. Produced via immunoSEQ multiplex PCR; TCRdb's table is partial and in-frame only. The top ten hold 2.5% to 3.5% of the sample, which has about 140,000 clones, 88% seen once. This specimen consisted of peripheral blood, obtained 28 days after the second AZD1222 dose. The receptors were sampled from an adult who received the AZD1222 COVID-19 vaccine. Each CDR3 is given with its conserved first and last residue. A D gene is named only where the DNA matches it firmly. Clone size is stated in some rows and not others, as once, few, many or a class when expanded.

CDR3aa,CDR3nt,d_gene,j_gene,v_gene,abundance
CASSQRAGGVDTQYF,TGCGCCAGCAGCCAAAGAGCGGGGGGGGTGGATACGCAGTATTTT,TRBD2,TRBJ2-3,TRBV4-3,.
CASSVDTGELFF,TGTGCCAGCAGCGTAGACACCGGGGAGCTGTTTTTT,.,TRBJ2-2,TRBV9,once
CASSLLAGGPREQFF,TGTGCCAGCAGCCTGTTAGCGGGGGGGCCTAGAGAGCAGTTCTTC,TRBD2,TRBJ2-1,TRBV3-1/TRBV3-2,.
CASRTESSYEQYF,TGTGCCAGCAGGACAGAAAGCTCCTACGAGCAGTACTTC,.,TRBJ2-7,TRBV7-9,once
CASSFSGEETQYF,TGTGCCAGCAGCTTTAGCGGGGAAGAGACCCAGTACTTC,TRBD2,TRBJ2-5,TRBV7-9,.
CASSFPHMNSNQPQHF,TGTGCCAGCAGTTTCCCCCACATGAATAGCAATCAGCCCCAGCATTTT,.,TRBJ1-5,TRBV28,.
CASSLALGGGDTEAFF,TGTGCCAGCAGCTTAGCGCTTGGAGGGGGGGACACTGAAGCTTTCTTT,.,TRBJ1-1,TRBV7-9,once
CASSQTPGVLETQYF,TGCGCCAGCAGCCAAACCCCGGGAGTATTAGAGACCCAGTACTTC,.,TRBJ2-5,TRBV5-1,.
CASTTGGLYNEQFF,TGTGCCTCGACTACGGGCGGGCTATACAATGAGCAGTTCTTC,.,TRBJ2-1,TRBV3-1/TRBV3-2,.
CASSPSGQPGNTIYF,TGTGCCAGCAGCCCCTCGGGACAGCCCGGAAACACCATATATTTT,TRBD1,TRBJ1-3,TRBV7-9,.
CASSPRDSNQPQHF,TGTGCCAGCAGTCCCCGGGATAGCAATCAGCCCCAGCATTTT,.,TRBJ1-5,TRBV3-1/TRBV3-2,.
CASSKLLGDEQFF,TGTGCCAGCAGCAAATTACTAGGGGATGAGCAGTTCTTC,.,TRBJ2-1,TRBV6-6,once
CASDPGTGGKKLFF,TGTGCCAGCGACCCAGGGACAGGGGGAAAAAAACTGTTTTTT,TRBD1,TRBJ1-4,TRBV2,.
CASSSGPTDTQYF,TGTGCCAGCAGTAGCGGACCCACAGATACGCAGTATTTT,.,TRBJ2-3,TRBV28,.
CASSVGPVYGSGGELFF,TGTGCCAGCAGCGTAGGACCCGTCTATGGGTCAGGCGGGGAGCTGTTTTTT,.,TRBJ2-2,TRBV9,.
CASSFMTSGQETQYF,TGTGCCAGCAGCTTCATGACTAGCGGCCAAGAGACCCAGTACTTC,TRBD2,TRBJ2-5,TRBV5-6,once
CASSFDQGYEQYF,TGTGCCAGCAGTTTTGACCAGGGTTACGAGCAGTACTTC,.,TRBJ2-7,TRBV12-3/TRBV12-4,.
CASSQQGFEQYF,TGCGCCAGCAGCCAGCAAGGTTTCGAGCAGTACTTC,.,TRBJ2-7,TRBV4-1,.
CASSRGGSGTGELFF,TGTGCCAGCAGCCGGGGGGGTAGCGGGACCGGGGAGCTGTTTTTT,TRBD2,TRBJ2-2,TRBV7-6,.
CASSDTGTKGYTF,TGTGCCAGCTCCGACACCGGGACAAAAGGCTACACCTTC,.,TRBJ1-2,TRBV18,few
CASSFTSGGGTGELFF,TGTGCCAGCAGTTTTACTAGCGGGGGCGGAACCGGGGAGCTGTTTTTT,TRBD2,TRBJ2-2,TRBV11-2,.
CASSIQGIPEAFF,TGTGCCAGCAGCATACAGGGGATACCTGAAGCTTTCTTT,TRBD1,TRBJ1-1,TRBV5-4,.
CASSPAGSGANVLTF,TGTGCCAGCAGCCCTGCCGGCTCTGGGGCCAACGTCCTGACTTTC,.,TRBJ2-6,TRBV7-2,.
CASSFLRTSGGYEQYF,TGTGCCAGCAGTTTCCTCCGGACTAGCGGGGGCTACGAGCAGTACTTC,TRBD2,TRBJ2-7,TRBV28,.
CAGSTEVLYGYTF,TGTGCCGGCTCGACAGAGGTACTCTATGGCTACACCTTC,.,TRBJ1-2,TRBV2,.
CASRPTGINQPQHF,TGTGCCAGCAGACCTACAGGCATCAATCAGCCCCAGCATTTT,.,TRBJ1-5,TRBV27,few
CASSPRVNSPLHF,TGTGCCAGCAGCCCCAGGGTAAATTCACCCCTCCACTTT,.,TRBJ1-6,TRBV7-6,.
CASLGAGGQPQHF,TGTGCCAGTCTCGGGGCAGGGGGCCAGCCCCAGCATTTT,TRBD1,TRBJ1-5,TRBV19,.
CASSIGGWSTEAFF,TGTGCCAGTAGTATAGGAGGGTGGAGCACTGAAGCTTTCTTT,.,TRBJ1-1,TRBV19,.
CASSLAMGGDSPLHF,TGTGCCAGCAGCTTAGCGATGGGTGGCGATTCACCCCTCCACTTT,.,TRBJ1-6,TRBV7-2,few
CASSVTGGGGRKRMNTEAFF,TGTGCCAGCAGCGTGACAGGGGGCGGAGGTAGAAAGAGGATGAACACTGAAGCTTTCTTT,TRBD1,TRBJ1-1,TRBV5-5,.
CASSRGTAPNQPQHF,TGTGCCAGCAGCCGCGGGACTGCGCCAAATCAGCCCCAGCATTTT,.,TRBJ1-5,TRBV7-9,.
CASSVSLLSTGATYEQYF,TGTGCCAGCAGTGTTTCCCTTCTCTCGACAGGGGCCACCTACGAGCAGTACTTC,TRBD1,TRBJ2-7,TRBV28,once
CASSQVRGREGHEQYF,TGTGCCAGCAGCCAAGTAAGGGGGCGTGAGGGCCACGAGCAGTACTTC,TRBD1,TRBJ2-7,TRBV4-2,.
CASSAGTGRHQPQHF,TGTGCCAGCAGCGCCGGGACAGGGAGGCACCAGCCCCAGCATTTT,TRBD1,TRBJ1-5,TRBV9,.
CASSRGDTEAFF,TGTGCCAGCTCAAGGGGAGACACTGAAGCTTTCTTT,.,TRBJ1-1,TRBV6-5,.
CASTARPGETDTQYF,TGCGCCAGCACCGCTAGGCCAGGGGAAACAGATACGCAGTATTTT,.,TRBJ2-3,TRBV10-2,.
CASSLALGDNYGYTF,TGTGCCAGCAGCTTAGCCCTCGGGGATAACTATGGCTACACCTTC,.,TRBJ1-2,TRBV7-6,.
CASSLDPGQDPSFYGYTF,TGCGCCAGCAGCTTGGACCCGGGACAGGATCCATCGTTCTATGGCTACACCTTC,TRBD1,TRBJ1-2,TRBV5-1,.
CASSRDSNQPQHF,TGTGCCAGCTCACGCGACAGCAATCAGCCCCAGCATTTT,.,TRBJ1-5,TRBV18,.
CASSPNPSYGYTF,TGTGCCAGCTCACCAAACCCGTCGTATGGCTACACCTTC,.,TRBJ1-2,TRBV18,.
CASGRTGTYEQYF,TGTGCCAGCGGCCGGACAGGGACCTACGAGCAGTACTTC,TRBD1,TRBJ2-7,TRBV27,.
CATSFPLEGLCNIQYF,TGTGCCACCAGTTTTCCCCTCGAGGGGCTGTGCAACATTCAGTACTTC,.,TRBJ2-4,TRBV24-1,.
CASSVSERSEQYF,TGTGCCAGCAGTGTATCCGAACGGAGCGAGCAGTACTTC,.,TRBJ2-7,TRBV2,.
CASSFLDTQYF,TGTGCCAGCAGTTTTTTAGATACGCAGTATTTT,.,TRBJ2-3,TRBV27,once
CAWREENIQYF,TGTGCCTGGAGGGAAGAGAACATTCAGTACTTC,.,TRBJ2-4,TRBV30,.
CASSLGRRSYNEQFF,TGTGCCAGCAGCTTGGGACGGAGGAGCTACAATGAGCAGTTCTTC,.,TRBJ2-1,TRBV11-2,.
CASSPPPGTDITDTQYF,TGTGCCAGCAGCCCGCCCCCAGGGACGGACATCACAGATACGCAGTATTTT,.,TRBJ2-3,TRBV5-6,.
CASSLTRRRGALATNEKLFF,TGTGCCAGCAGCCTTACCCGGAGGAGGGGCGCCCTTGCAACTAATGAAAAACTGTTTTTT,.,TRBJ1-4,TRBV2,.
CASSLAGEGKAFF,TGCGCCAGCAGCTTGGCAGGGGAGGGGAAAGCTTTCTTT,.,TRBJ1-1,TRBV5-1,.
CASSQGEGGIETQYF,TGTGCCAGCAGCCAAGGTGAGGGGGGAATCGAGACCCAGTACTTC,.,TRBJ2-5,TRBV4-2,.
CASSATGSGANVLTF,TGTGCCAGCAGTGCGACGGGCTCTGGGGCCAACGTCCTGACTTTC,.,TRBJ2-6,TRBV28,.
CATSSLRFVEQYF,TGTGCCACCAGCAGTCTCCGGTTCGTCGAGCAGTACTTC,.,TRBJ2-7,TRBV15,.
CASTRQGVPYGYTF,TGTGCCAGCACCCGACAGGGGGTGCCCTATGGCTACACCTTC,TRBD1,TRBJ1-2,TRBV2,once
CASSLGSQGGEQFF,TGTGCCAGCAGCTTAGGTTCCCAGGGGGGTGAGCAGTTCTTC,.,TRBJ2-1,TRBV7-9,.
CASSSQDSNQPQHF,TGTGCCAGCTCATCCCAGGATAGCAATCAGCCCCAGCATTTT,.,TRBJ1-5,TRBV18,.
CASSLLLDTQYF,TGTGCCAGCAGTTTATTGTTAGATACGCAGTATTTT,.,TRBJ2-3,TRBV28,.
CASTNTDTQYF,TGCGCCAGCACCAACACAGATACGCAGTATTTT,.,TRBJ2-3,TRBV5-1,many